This TCR beta chain was recovered during a study of TIL therapy for anti-PD-1-resistant metastatic lung cancer. Study overall: Patients then received nivolumab; progressors got lymphodepletion, TIL and IL-2. Tumors had a median PD-L1 proportion score of about 6.6%.

The libraries were made with immunoSEQ v3. Libraries were sequenced to 2 million to 2.5 million read pairs (survey) or about 5-6 million (deep). The repertoire was sequenced with immunoSEQ multiplex PCR; TCRdb's copy has only in-frame clones and lacks some. Here the sample spans under 70,000 clones, roughly 84% being singletons. Concerning this clone: The antigen remains unidentified.

Study-level results: The cohort had more treatment-naive, never-smoker and oncogene-addicted patients than typical.

Germline V gene sequence: CDR1 MDHEN, CDR2 SYDVKM. The CDR3 is 13 residues long. Unmatched junction bases numbered 8, after V lost 8 bases and J lost 6 bases. Time point indicated: pre-treatment sample, taken before nivolumab and TIL therapy. Sequenced material: blood, taken at baseline. This sequence joins TRBV28 and TRBJ2-7; 9 nucleotides line up with TRBD1. This TCR was sampled from a person aged 25 to 80 with non-small cell lung cancer. The CDR3 reads CASEGQGQGEQYF. In DNA, the CDR3 is TGTGCCAGCGAGGGACAGGGACAGGGCGAGCAGTACTTC.